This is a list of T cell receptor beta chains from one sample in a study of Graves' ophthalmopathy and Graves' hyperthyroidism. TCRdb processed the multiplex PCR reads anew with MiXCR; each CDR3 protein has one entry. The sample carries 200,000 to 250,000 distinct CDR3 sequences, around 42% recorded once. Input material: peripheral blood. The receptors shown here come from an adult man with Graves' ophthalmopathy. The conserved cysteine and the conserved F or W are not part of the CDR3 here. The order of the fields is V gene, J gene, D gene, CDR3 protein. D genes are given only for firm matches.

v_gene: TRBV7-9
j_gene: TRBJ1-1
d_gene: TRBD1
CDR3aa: ASSLLGQGAPRDTEAF

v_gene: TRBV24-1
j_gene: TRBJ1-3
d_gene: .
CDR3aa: ATSDLPITSGNTIY

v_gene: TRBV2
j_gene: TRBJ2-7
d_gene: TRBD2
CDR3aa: ATSSSLAGVLGQY

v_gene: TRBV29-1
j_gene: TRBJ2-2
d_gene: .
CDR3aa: SVWGGANTGELF

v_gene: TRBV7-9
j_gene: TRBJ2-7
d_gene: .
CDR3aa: ASSLGDTLGN

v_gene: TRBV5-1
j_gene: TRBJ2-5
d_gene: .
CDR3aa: ASSLGTGRETQY

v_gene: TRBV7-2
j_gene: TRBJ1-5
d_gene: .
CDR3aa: ASSSTGGSGQPQH

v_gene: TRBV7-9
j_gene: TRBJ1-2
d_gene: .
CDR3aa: ASSLAPAGYNYGYT

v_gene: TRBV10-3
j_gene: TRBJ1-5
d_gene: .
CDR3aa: AISSGRGYQPQH

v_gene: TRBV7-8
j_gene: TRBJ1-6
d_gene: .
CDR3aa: ASSSRHYNSPLH

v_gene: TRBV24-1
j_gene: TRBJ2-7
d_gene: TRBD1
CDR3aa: ATSDSRRGQDINEQY

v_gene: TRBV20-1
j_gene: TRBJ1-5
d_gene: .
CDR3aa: SARDVAGFMGRDQPQH

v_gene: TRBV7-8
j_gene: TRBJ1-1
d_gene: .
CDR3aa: ASSLLGGGLATEAF

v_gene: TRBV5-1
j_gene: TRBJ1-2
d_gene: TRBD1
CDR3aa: ASSLQTGTYGYT

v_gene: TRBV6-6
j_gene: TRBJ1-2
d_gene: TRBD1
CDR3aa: ASTGQGVGYT

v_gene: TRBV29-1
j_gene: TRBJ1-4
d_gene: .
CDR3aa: SVEQEGEKLF

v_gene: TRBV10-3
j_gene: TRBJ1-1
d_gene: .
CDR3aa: ASSELPGNGEAF

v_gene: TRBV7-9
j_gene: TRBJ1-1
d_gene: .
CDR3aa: ASSLSVVSDFAF

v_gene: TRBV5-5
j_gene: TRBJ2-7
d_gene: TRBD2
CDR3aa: ASSAPRGGPYEQY

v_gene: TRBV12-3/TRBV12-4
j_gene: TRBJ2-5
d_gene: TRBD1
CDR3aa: ASSDLFGAGGETQY

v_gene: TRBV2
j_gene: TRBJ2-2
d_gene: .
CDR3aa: ASSDSRGNTGELF

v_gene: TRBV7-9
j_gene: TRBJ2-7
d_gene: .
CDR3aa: ASSQGDSMMAAH

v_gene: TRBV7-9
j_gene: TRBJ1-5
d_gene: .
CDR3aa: ASSLGFYSNQPQH

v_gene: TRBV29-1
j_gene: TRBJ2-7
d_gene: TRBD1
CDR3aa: SVEGGDRGLVEQY

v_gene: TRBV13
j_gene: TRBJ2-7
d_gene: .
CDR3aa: ASSPPTSSYEQY

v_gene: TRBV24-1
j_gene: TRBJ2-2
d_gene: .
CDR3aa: ATSDFWAGRNTGELF

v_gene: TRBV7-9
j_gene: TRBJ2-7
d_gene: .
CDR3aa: ASSPVGGYEQY

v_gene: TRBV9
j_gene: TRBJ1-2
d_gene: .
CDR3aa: ASSVPGKAGGYT

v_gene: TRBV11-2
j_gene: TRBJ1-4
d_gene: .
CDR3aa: ASSLGTRREKLF

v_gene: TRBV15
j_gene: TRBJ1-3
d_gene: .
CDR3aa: ATSREGTGWGNTIY

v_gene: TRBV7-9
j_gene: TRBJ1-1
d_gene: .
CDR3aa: ASSARLAGAEAF

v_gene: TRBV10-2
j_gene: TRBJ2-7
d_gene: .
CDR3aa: ASSGTSGEQY

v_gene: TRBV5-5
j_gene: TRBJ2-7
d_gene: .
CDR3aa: ASSSFDKAYEQY

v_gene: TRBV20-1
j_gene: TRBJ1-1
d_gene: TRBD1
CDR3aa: SALQGVAF

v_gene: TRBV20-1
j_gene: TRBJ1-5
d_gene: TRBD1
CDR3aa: SATGGQSYQPQH

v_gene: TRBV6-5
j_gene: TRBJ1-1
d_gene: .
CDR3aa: ASSYSGGNTEAF

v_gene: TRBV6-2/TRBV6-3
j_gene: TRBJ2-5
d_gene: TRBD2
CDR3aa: ASRWGTSGREQY

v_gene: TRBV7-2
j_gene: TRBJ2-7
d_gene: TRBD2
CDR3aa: ASSFVSGGSSYEQY

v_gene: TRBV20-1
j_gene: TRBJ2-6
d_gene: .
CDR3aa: SATSGANVLT

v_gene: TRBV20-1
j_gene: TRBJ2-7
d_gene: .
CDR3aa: SIPGYDSSYEQY

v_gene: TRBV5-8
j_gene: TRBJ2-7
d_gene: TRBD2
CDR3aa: ASSPSTSGTGQY

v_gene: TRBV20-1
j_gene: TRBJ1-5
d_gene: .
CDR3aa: SARGTSGQETQH

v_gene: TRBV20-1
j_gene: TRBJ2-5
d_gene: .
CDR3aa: SARGDAGQETQY

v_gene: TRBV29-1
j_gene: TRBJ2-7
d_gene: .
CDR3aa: SVETGRGASYEQY

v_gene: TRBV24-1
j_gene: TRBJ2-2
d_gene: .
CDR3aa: ATSDSPSNGRGYTGELF

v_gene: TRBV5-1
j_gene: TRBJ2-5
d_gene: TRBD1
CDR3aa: ASSSGQGVNQETQY